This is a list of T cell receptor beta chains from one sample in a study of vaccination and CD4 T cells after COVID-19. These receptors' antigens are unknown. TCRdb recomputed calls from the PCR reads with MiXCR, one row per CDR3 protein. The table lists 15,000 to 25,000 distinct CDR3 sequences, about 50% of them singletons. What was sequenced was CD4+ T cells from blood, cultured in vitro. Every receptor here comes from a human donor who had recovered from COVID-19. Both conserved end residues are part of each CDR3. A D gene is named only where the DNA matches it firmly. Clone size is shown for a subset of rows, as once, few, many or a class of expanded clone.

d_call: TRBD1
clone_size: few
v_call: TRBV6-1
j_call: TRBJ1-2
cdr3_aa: CASSDPPTGNYGYTF
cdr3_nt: TGTGCCAGCAGTGATCCCCCGACAGGGAACTATGGCTACACCTTC

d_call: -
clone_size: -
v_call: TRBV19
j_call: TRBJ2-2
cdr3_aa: CASTVAGELFF
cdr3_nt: TGTGCCAGCACGGTGGCCGGGGAGCTGTTTTTT

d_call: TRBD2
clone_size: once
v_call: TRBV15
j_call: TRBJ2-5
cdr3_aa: CATSGSGRAQETQYF
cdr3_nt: TGTGCCACCAGCGGTAGCGGGAGGGCCCAAGAGACCCAGTACTTC

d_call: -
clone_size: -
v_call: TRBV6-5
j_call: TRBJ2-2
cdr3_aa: CASSYGGIHTGELFF
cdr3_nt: TGTGCCAGCAGTTACGGGGGCATCCACACCGGGGAGCTGTTTTTT

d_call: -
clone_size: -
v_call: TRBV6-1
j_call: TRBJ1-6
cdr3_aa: CAISARQTYNSPLHF
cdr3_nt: TGTGCCATCAGCGCCAGACAGACCTATAATTCACCCCTCCACTTT

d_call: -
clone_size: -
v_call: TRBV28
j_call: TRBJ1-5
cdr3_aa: CASSLPGGRGGQPQHF
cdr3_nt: TGTGCCAGCAGTTTACCGGGGGGCAGGGGAGGCCAGCCCCAGCATTTT

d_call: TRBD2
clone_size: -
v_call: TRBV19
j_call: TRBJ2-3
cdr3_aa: CASSTQGLAGPSPPDTQYF
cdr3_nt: TGTGCCAGTAGTACCCAGGGACTAGCGGGTCCATCTCCCCCAGATACGCAGTATTTT

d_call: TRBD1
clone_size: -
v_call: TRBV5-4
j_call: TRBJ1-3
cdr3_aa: CASSSDRGTGNTIYF
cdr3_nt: TGTGCCAGCAGCTCGGACAGGGGAACGGGAAACACCATATATTTT

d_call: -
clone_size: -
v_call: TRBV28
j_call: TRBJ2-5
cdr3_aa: CASSLDSRETQYF
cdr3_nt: TGTGCCAGCAGTCTAGACAGCCGAGAGACCCAGTACTTC

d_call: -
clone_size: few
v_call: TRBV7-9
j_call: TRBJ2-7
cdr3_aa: CASSPGGHFYEQYF
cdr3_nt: TGTGCCAGCAGCCCCGGCGGACACTTCTACGAGCAGTACTTC

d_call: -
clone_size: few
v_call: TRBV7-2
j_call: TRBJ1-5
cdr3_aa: CASSSNNQPQHF
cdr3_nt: TGTGCCAGCAGCTCTAATAATCAGCCCCAGCATTTT

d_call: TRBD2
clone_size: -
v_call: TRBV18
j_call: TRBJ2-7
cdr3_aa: CASSEQGGSPYEQYF
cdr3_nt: TGTGCCAGCTCAGAGCAGGGAGGGAGCCCCTACGAGCAGTACTTC

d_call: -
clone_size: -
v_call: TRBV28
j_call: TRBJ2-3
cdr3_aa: CASSTTRADTQYF
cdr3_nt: TGTGCCAGCAGTACGACTAGAGCAGATACGCAGTATTTT

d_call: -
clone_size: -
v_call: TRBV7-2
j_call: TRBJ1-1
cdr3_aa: CASSLGPGGTEAFF
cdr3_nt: TGTGCCAGCAGCTTAGGCCCCGGGGGCACTGAAGCTTTCTTT

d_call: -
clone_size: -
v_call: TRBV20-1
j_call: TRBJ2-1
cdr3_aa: CSARDLGGNEQFF
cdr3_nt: TGCAGTGCTAGAGATCTCGGGGGAAATGAGCAGTTCTTC

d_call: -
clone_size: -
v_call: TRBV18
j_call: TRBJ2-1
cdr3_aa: CASSPFRGSYNEQFF
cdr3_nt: TGTGCCAGCTCACCATTCAGGGGCTCCTACAATGAGCAGTTCTTC

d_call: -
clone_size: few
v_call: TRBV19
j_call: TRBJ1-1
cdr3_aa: CASSIGNRPLMTAFF
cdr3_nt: TGTGCCAGTAGTATAGGAAACAGGCCTCTGATGACGGCTTTCTTT

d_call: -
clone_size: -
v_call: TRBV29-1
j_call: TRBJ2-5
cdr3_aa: CSFLRAPTEYQETQYF
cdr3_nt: TGCAGCTTTCTTCGGGCCCCGACAGAATACCAAGAGACCCAGTACTTC

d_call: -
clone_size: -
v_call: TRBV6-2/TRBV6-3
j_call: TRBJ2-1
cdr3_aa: CASSYETLGWRGEQFF
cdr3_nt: TGTGCCAGCAGTTACGAGACCTTGGGGTGGCGGGGAGAGCAGTTCTTC

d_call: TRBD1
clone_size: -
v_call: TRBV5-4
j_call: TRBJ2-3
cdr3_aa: CASSPLTGGNTDTQYF
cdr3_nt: TGTGCCAGCAGCCCCCTAACAGGGGGCAACACAGATACGCAGTATTTT

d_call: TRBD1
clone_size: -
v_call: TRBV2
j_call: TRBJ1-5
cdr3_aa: CASRYRGPQHF
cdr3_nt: TGTGCCAGCAGGTACAGGGGGCCCCAGCATTTT

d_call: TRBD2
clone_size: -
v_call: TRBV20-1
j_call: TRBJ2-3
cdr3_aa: CSALSSGGGTDTQYF
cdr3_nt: TGCAGTGCTTTATCTAGCGGGGGGGGCACAGATACGCAGTATTTT

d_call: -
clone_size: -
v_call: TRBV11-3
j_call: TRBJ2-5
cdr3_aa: CASSSPRGRETQYF
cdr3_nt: TGTGCCAGCAGCTCTCCCAGGGGGAGGGAGACCCAGTACTTC

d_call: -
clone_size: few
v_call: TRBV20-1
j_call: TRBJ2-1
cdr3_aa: CSASSPLRANEQFF
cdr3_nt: TGCAGTGCTAGCTCCCCCCTCCGGGCCAATGAGCAGTTCTTC

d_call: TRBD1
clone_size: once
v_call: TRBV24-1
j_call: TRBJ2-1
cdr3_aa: CATSEQSRDRGNEQFF
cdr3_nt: TGTGCCACCAGTGAGCAGAGCCGGGACAGGGGCAATGAGCAGTTCTTC

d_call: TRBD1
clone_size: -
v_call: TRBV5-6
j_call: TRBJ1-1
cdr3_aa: CASSLRAGGAEAFF
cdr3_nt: TGTGCCAGCAGCTTACGGGCAGGGGGAGCTGAAGCTTTCTTT

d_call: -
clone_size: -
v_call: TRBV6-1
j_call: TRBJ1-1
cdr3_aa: CASSQPQGRAFF
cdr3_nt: TGTGCCAGCAGCCAGCCTCAGGGACGGGCTTTCTTT

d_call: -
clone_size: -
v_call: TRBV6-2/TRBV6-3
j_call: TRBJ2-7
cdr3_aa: CASIAKGGFSYEQYF
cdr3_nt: TGTGCCAGCATAGCAAAGGGGGGGTTCTCCTACGAGCAGTACTTC

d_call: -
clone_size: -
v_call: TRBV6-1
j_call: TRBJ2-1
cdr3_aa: CASSPKGGSGEQFF
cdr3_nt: TGTGCCAGCAGCCCCAAAGGTGGTTCTGGTGAGCAGTTCTTC

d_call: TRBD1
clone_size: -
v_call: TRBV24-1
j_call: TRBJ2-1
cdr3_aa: CATSDRDRGSIDEQFF
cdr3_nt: TGTGCCACCAGTGATCGGGACAGGGGTTCGATAGATGAGCAGTTCTTC

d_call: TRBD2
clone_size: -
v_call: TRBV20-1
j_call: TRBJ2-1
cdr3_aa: CSARDGSGSPNEQFF
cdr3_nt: TGCAGTGCTAGAGATGGGAGCGGGAGCCCGAATGAGCAGTTCTTC

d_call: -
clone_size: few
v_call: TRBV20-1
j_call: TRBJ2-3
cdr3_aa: CSLSKPEGSSADTQYF
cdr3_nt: TGCAGCCTCAGTAAACCGGAAGGGAGTTCCGCAGATACGCAGTATTTT

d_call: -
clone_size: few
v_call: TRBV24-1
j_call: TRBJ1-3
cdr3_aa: CATSAADTSGNTIYF
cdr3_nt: TGTGCCACCAGTGCCGCCGACACTTCTGGAAACACCATATATTTT

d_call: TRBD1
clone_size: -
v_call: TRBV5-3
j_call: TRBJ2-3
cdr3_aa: CASSQGTGAETDTQYF
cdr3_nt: TGTGCCAGCAGCCAGGGGACAGGGGCAGAGACAGATACGCAGTATTTT

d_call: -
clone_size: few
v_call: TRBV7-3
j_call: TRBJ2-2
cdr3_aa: CASSLTGSNTGELFF
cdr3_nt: TGTGCCAGCAGCTTAACTGGATCGAACACCGGGGAGCTGTTTTTT

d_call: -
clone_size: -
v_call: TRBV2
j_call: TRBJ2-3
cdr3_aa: CASSRASTDTQYF
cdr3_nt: TGTGCCAGCAGTAGGGCCAGCACAGATACGCAGTATTTT

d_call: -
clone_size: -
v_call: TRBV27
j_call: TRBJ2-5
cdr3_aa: CASSPDTYQETQYF
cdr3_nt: TGTGCCAGCAGTCCCGACACTTACCAAGAGACCCAGTACTTC

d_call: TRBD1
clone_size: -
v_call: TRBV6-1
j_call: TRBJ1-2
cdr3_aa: CASSEPGQFYGYTF
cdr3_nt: TGTGCCAGCAGTGAACCGGGACAGTTCTATGGCTACACCTTC

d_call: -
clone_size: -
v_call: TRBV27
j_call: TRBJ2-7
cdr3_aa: CASSPNGGYEQYF
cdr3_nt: TGTGCCAGCAGTCCAAACGGGGGTTACGAGCAGTACTTC

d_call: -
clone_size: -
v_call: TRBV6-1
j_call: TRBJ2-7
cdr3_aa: CASKDQGRTPVEQYF
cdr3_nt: TGTGCCAGCAAAGACCAGGGCCGGACTCCAGTCGAGCAGTACTTC

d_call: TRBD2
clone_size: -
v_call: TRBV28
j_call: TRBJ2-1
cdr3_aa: CASSLSLLRGGINEQFF
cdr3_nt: TGTGCCAGCAGTTTATCCTTACTGCGGGGGGGGATCAATGAGCAGTTCTTC

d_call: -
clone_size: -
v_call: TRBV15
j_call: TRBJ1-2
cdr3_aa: CATSRDLKGNYGYTF
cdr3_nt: TGTGCCACCAGCAGAGATCTGAAAGGGAACTATGGCTACACCTTC

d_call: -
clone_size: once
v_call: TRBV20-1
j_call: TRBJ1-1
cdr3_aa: CSARAQGMNTEAFF
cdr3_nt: TGCAGTGCTAGAGCTCAGGGAATGAACACTGAAGCTTTCTTT

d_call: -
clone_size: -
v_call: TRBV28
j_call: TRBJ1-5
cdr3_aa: CASSTRNQPQHF
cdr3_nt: TGTGCCAGCAGTACCCGCAATCAGCCCCAGCATTTT

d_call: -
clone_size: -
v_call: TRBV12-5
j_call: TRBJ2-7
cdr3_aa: CASGLVKVCYEQYF
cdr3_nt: TGTGCTAGTGGTTTGGTAAAGGTCTGTTACGAGCAGTACTTC

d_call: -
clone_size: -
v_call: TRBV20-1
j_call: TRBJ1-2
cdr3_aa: CSARDATAVYGYTF
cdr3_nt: TGCAGTGCTAGAGATGCGACAGCCGTCTATGGCTACACCTTC

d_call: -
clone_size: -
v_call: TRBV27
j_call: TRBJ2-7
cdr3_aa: CASSFEQYF
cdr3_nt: TGTGCCAGCAGTTTTGAGCAGTACTTC

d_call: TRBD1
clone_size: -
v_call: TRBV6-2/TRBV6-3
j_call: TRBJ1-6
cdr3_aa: CASSGTGAFQGFHF
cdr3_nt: TGTGCCAGCAGTGGGACAGGGGCTTTTCAAGGATTCCACTTT

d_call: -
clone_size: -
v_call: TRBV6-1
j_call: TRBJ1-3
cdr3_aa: CASSEGTGNTIYF
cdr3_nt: TGTGCCAGCAGTGAAGGGACTGGAAACACCATATATTTT

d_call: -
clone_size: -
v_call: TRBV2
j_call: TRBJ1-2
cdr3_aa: CASSTGPRYGYTF
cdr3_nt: TGTGCCAGCAGTACAGGGCCTCGGTATGGCTACACCTTC

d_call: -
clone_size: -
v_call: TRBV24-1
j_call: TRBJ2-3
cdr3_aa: CATSASRDTQYF
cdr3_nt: TGTGCCACCAGTGCCAGCCGAGATACGCAGTATTTT

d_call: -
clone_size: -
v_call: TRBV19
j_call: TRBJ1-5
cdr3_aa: CASSIAEGRSNQPQHF
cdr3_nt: TGTGCCAGTAGTATAGCAGAAGGGAGGAGCAATCAGCCCCAGCATTTT

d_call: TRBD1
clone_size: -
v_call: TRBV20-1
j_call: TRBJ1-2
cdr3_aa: CSASRGLSYGYTF
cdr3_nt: TGCAGTGCTAGCAGGGGGCTTAGCTATGGCTACACCTTC

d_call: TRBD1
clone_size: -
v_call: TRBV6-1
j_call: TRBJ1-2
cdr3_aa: CASSEVMRTGAYGYTF
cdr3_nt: TGTGCCAGCAGTGAAGTAATGAGGACAGGGGCCTATGGCTACACCTTC

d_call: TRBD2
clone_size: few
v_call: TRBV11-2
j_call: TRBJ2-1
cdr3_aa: CASSFSGRVVGEQFF
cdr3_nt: TGTGCCAGCAGCTTTAGCGGGAGAGTGGTCGGTGAGCAGTTCTTC

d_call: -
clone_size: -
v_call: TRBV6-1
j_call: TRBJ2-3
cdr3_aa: CASRPTGWSDTQYF
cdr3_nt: TGTGCCAGCAGACCAACTGGATGGTCAGATACGCAGTATTTT

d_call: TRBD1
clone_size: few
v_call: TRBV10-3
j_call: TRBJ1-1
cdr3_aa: CATTGGVGNTEAFF
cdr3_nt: TGTGCCACCACAGGGGGGGTGGGGAACACTGAAGCTTTCTTT